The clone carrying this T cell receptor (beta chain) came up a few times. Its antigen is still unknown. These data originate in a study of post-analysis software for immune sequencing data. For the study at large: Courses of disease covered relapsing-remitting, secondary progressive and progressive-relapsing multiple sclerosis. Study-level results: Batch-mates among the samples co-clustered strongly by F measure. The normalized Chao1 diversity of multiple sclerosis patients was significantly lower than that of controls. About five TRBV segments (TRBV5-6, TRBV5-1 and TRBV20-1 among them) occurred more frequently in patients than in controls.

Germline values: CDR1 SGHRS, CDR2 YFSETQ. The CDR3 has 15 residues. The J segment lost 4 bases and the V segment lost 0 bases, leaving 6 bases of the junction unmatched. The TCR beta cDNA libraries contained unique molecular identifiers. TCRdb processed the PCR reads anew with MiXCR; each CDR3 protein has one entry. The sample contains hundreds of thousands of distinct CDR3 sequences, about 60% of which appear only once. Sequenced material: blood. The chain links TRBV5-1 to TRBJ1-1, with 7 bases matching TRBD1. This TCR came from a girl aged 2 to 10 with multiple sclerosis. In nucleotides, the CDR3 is TGCGCCAGCAGCTTGGTGGCAGGGGGTGGCACTGAAGCTTTCTTT. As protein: CASSLVAGGGTEAFF. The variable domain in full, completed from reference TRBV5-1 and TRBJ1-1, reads KAGVTQTPRYLIKTRGQQVTLSCSPISGHRSVSWYQQTPGQGLQFLFEYFSETQRNKGNFPGRFSGRQFSNSRSEMNVSTLELGDSALYLCASSLVAGGGTEAFFGQGTRLTVV.